Presented here are 20 T cell receptor beta chains from one specimen sequenced in a study of vaccination and CD4 T cells after COVID-19. Sequencing of cultured CD4+ T cell DNA used the Oncomine TCR Beta short-read assay. Each CDR3 protein gets one entry after TCRdb re-called the PCR reads with MiXCR. The profile shows about 21,000 distinct CDR3 sequences, around 42% of them singletons. Antigens of these TCRs are unknown. Documented time point: late sampling 161 to 241 days after vaccination in a few convalescent patients. As to treatment: roughly nine-day PBMC culture with coronavirus spike peptide pools or control peptides (ViraFEST assay). The material was CD4+ T cells from blood, cultured in vitro, obtained about 7 months after SARS-CoV-2 vaccination. These receptors originate from a human donor who had recovered from COVID-19.

The chain has TRBV20-1 and TRBJ2-7; 8 bases line up with TRBD2. Trimming removed 6 bases from V and 2 bases from J; junction bases left unmatched: 9. Germline lookup yields CDR1 DFQATT and CDR2 SNEGSKA (reference sequence). CDR3 size: 14 residues. This chain's CDR3 is CSAGTSGLTYEQYF. CDR3 DNA: TGCAGTGCGGGTACTAGCGGACTTACCTACGAGCAGTACTTC.

The chain couples TRBV20-1 to TRBJ2-2; 7 nucleotides agree with TRBD1. V was clipped by 6 bases and J by 4 bases; unmatched bases: 11. CDR1 is DFQATT and CDR2 is SNEGSKA in the germline V gene (reference sequence). The CDR3 runs to 15 residues. CDR3 in amino acids: CSARQGILGTGELFF. In DNA, the CDR3 is TGCAGTGCACGACAGGGAATTTTAGGCACCGGGGAGCTGTTTTTT.

The chain couples TRBV7-9 to TRBJ1-2, with D unresolved. Looked up from germline, CDR1 is SEHNR and CDR2 is FQNEAQ (reference sequence). The length of the CDR3 is 14 residues. Trimming pared 3 bases from V and 0 bases from J, leaving 8 bases between. CDR3 coding DNA: TGTGCCAGCAGCTTTGTAGGGCCTAACTATGGCTACACCTTC. It translates to CASSFVGPNYGYTF.

The J gene is TRBJ2-7, the V gene TRBV7-2; 7 positions match TRBD1. V gave up 2 bases and J gave up 5 bases; unmatched junction bases: 3. The CDR3 has 13 residues. Germline loops: CDR1 SGHTA, CDR2 FQGNSA. The CDR3 sequence: CASSLIGGDEQYF. CDR3 nucleotide sequence: TGTGCCAGCAGCTTAATAGGGGGCGACGAGCAGTACTTC.

This chain connects TRBV6-1 to TRBJ2-5; TRBD2 agrees at 7 bases. The CDR3 length is 15 residues. From germline, CDR1 is MNHNS and CDR2 SASEGT. Trimming at V came to 4 bases and at J to 2 bases, leaving 7 bases not matched to a gene. The CDR3 is CASSGGRTRQETQYF. CDR3 DNA: TGTGCCAGCAGTGGCGGACGGACTAGACAAGAGACCCAGTACTTC.

The genes are TRBV11-3 and TRBJ1-1, with TRBD1 matching over 9 bases. The germline gives CDR1 SGHNT, CDR2 YENEEA. V gave up 2 bases and J gave up 6 bases; unmatched junction bases: 4. This CDR3 is built from 14 residues. The CDR3 reads CASSLTGQGSEAFF. In DNA, the CDR3 is TGTGCCAGCAGCTTAACGGGACAGGGCTCTGAAGCTTTCTTT.

This rearrangement joins TRBV2 to TRBJ2-5; D is tentatively TRBD1 or TRBD2 (6 bases each). V lost 2 bases to trimming and J lost 2 bases, with 18 bases between them. The CDR3 loop spans 17 amino acids. The germline V gene encodes CDR1 SNHLY and CDR2 FYNNEI. The CDR3 loop reads CASSERWGRGRQETQYF. The CDR3 bases are TGTGCCAGCAGTGAACGGTGGGGTCGGGGGCGGCAAGAGACCCAGTACTTC.

This clonotype has just a few counts. Here the CDR3 reads CASSSRGLRPYF. Here the CDR3 DNA reads TGTGCCAGCAGTTCCCGGGGCCTGAGGCCGTACTTC. The chain joins TRBV28 to TRBJ2-7, with D perhaps being TRBD1 or TRBD2 (5 bases each). From germline, CDR1 is MDHEN and CDR2 SYDVKM. The CDR3 sequence is 12 residues long. Trimming left V 4 bases short and J 12 bases short, with 16 bases between.

V usage is TRBV7-9 and J usage is TRBJ2-5; D gene ambiguous. Germline lookup yields CDR1 SEHNR and CDR2 FQNEAQ (reference sequence). V shed 0 bases and J shed 2 bases, with 10 bases lying between them. CDR3 length equals 15 residues. The CDR3 DNA follows: TGTGCCAGCAGCTTAGCGGCCATCATACAAGAGACCCAGTACTTC. It translates to CASSLAAIIQETQYF. Variable domain in full (rest from reference TRBV7-9 and TRBJ2-5): DTGVSQNPRHKITKRGQNVTFRCDPISEHNRLYWYRQTLGQGPEFLTYFQNEAQLEKSRLLSDRFSAERPKGSFSTLEIQRTEQGDSAMYLCASSLAAIIQETQYFGPGTRLLVL.

This sequence joins TRBV20-1 and TRBJ1-3; no clear D gene. The CDR3 is 12 amino acids. Trimming removed 3 bases at V and 3 bases at J, with 6 bases between. Germline V lookup: CDR1 DFQATT, CDR2 SNEGSKA (reference sequence). In DNA, the CDR3 is TGCAGTGCTAGTGGCTTTGGAAACACCATATATTTT. It codes for CSASGFGNTIYF.

This clonotype turned up a few times. The chain joins TRBV7-9 to TRBJ2-5; D possibly matches TRBD1 or TRBD2 (5 bases each). This CDR3 contains 14 residues. CDR1 and CDR2 from the germline V gene are SEHNR and FQNEAQ (reference sequence). The germline V and J ends were trimmed by 4 bases and 2 bases, with 11 bases remaining between them. The CDR3 region is CASSSGTYQETQYF. DNA for the CDR3: TGTGCCAGCAGCTCTGGGACGTATCAAGAGACCCAGTACTTC. The variable domain in full, with the rest retrieved from reference TRBV7-9 and TRBJ2-5, is DTGVSQNPRHKITKRGQNVTFRCDPISEHNRLYWYRQTLGQGPEFLTYFQNEAQLEKSRLLSDRFSAERPKGSFSTLEIQRTEQGDSAMYLCASSSGTYQETQYFGPGTRLLVL.

The chain links TRBV10-3 to TRBJ1-5, with 9 bases fitting TRBD1. The CDR3 contains 15 residues. Germline V gene lookup returns CDR1 ENHRY and CDR2 SYGVKD. Trimming at V came to 2 bases and at J to 6 bases, leaving 5 bases not matched to a gene. This CDR3 is CAISEPGQGGQPQHF. The CDR3 DNA follows: TGTGCCATCAGTGAGCCGGGACAGGGCGGTCAGCCCCAGCATTTT.

The gene calls are TRBV10-3 and TRBJ2-6; TRBD1 matches 8 bases. The germline gives CDR1 ENHRY, CDR2 SYGVKD. This CDR3 has 16 residues. V shed 3 bases, J shed 2 bases, and the junction held 3 bases outside the gene matches. CDR3 bases: TGTGCCATCAGTGAACAGGGGGGTGCTGGGGCCAACGTCCTGACTTTC. This codes for CAISEQGGAGANVLTF.

A note on this clonotype: The junction shows a germline mismatch at one end, possibly a read error. The V gene is TRBV29-1, the J gene TRBJ1-1, with no clear D. CDR3 length equals 13 residues. Germline CDR1 SQVTM, CDR2 ANQGSEA. The CDR3 loop is CSVQETTNTEAFF. The DNA of the CDR3 is TGCAGCGTTCAAGAGACGACGAACACTGAAGCTTTCTTT. Together with reference TRBV29-1 and TRBJ1-1, the CDR3 gives the full variable domain: SAVISQKPSRDICQRGTSLTIQCQVDSQVTMMFWYRQQPGQSLTLIATANQGSEATYESGFVIDKFPISRPNLTFSTLTVSNMSPEDSSIYLCSVQETTNTEAFFGQGTRLTVV.

The chain carries TRBV20-1 and TRBJ1-4; D uncertain. Trimming took 3 bases from V and 5 from J, leaving 10 bases between them. Germline V gene lookup returns CDR1 DFQATT and CDR2 SNEGSKA (reference sequence). The length of the CDR3 is 13 residues. The CDR3 region is CSASEGGNEKLFF. CDR3 bases: TGCAGTGCTAGTGAGGGTGGCAATGAAAAACTGTTTTTT.

The CDR3 sequence is CASSVTWATEAFF. Written as DNA, the CDR3 is TGTGCCAGCAGCGTAACGTGGGCCACTGAAGCTTTCTTT. J is TRBJ1-1 and V is TRBV9, with no clear D. Trimming removed 1 base at V and 4 bases at J, with 8 bases between. CDR1 and CDR2 (germline): SGDLS, YYNGEE. This CDR3 has 13 amino acids.

V gene TRBV28 combines with J gene TRBJ1-1; tentatively, D is TRBD1 (6 bases). Germline V gives CDR1 MDHEN, CDR2 SYDVKM. V gave up 4 bases and J gave up 1 base, with 10 bases separating them. The CDR3 is 14 residues long. For the CDR3, the DNA is TGTGCCAGCAGTTCCCCGACAGGGAACACTGAAGCTTTCTTT. It yields the protein CASSSPTGNTEAFF.

V and J are TRBV6-4 and TRBJ2-2, with unresolved D. V was trimmed by 4 bases and J by 1 base, leaving 4 bases between them. The germline gives CDR1 MRHNA, CDR2 SNTAGT. This CDR3 spans 13 amino acids. The CDR3 loop reads CASSGGNTGELFF. CDR3 nucleotide sequence: TGTGCCAGCAGTGGGGGGAACACCGGGGAGCTGTTTTTT.

V is TRBV14 and J is TRBJ2-5; D remains ambiguous. Germline assignment: CDR1 SGHDN and CDR2 FVKESK. The CDR3 sequence is 12 residues long. Trimming stripped 0 bases from V and 5 bases from J, with 4 bases between. CDR3 amino acids: CASSQDWETQYF. CDR3 nucleotides: TGTGCCAGCAGCCAAGATTGGGAGACCCAGTACTTC.

This clonotype was observed a few times. The rearrangement joins TRBV7-2 to TRBJ2-4; TRBD1 matches at 10 bases. V lost 1 base and J lost 8; bases outside the gene matches: 2. There are 14 residues in the CDR3. Germline CDR1 and CDR2: SGHTA and FQGNSA. The DNA for the CDR3 is TGTGCCAGCAGCTTAGGACAGGGGGCGGACATTCAGTACTTC. Its translation: CASSLGQGADIQYF.